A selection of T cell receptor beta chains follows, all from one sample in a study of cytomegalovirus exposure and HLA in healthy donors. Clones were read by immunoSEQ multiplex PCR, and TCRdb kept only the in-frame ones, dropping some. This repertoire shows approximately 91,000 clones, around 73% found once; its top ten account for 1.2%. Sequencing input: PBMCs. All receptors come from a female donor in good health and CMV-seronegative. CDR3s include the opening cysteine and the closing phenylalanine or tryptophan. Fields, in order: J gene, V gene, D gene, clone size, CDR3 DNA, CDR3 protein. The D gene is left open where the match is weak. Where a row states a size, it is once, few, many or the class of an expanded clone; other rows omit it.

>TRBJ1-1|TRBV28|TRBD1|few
TGTGCCAGCAGTTTACCCATCGTCAGGGGGACTGAAGCTTTCTTT
CASSLPIVRGTEAFF
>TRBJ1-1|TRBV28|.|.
TGTGCCAGCAGTTTTTTTGGGGCAGCTTTCTTT
CASSFFGAAFF
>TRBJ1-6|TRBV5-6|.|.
TGTGCCAGCAGCCGATTAAGGGGTGTTTCACCCCTCCACTTT
CASSRLRGVSPLHF
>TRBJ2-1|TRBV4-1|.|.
TGCGCCAGCAGCCAACACCTAGCCTTCTCCCCCCTGGAGCAGTTCTTC
CASSQHLAFSPLEQFF
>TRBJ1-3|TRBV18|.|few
TGTGCCAGCTCACCCCAGGGCGTTGGAAACACCATATATTTT
CASSPQGVGNTIYF
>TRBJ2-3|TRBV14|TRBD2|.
TGTGCCAGCAGCCCTGGGGCTAGCGGGTGGACAGATACGCAGTATTTT
CASSPGASGWTDTQYF
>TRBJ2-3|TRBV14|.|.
TGTGCCAGCAGCCAAGAACACCACACAGATACGCAGTATTTT
CASSQEHHTDTQYF
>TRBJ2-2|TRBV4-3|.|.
TGCGCCAGCAGCCAGTCCAGCCCGCAGAGCGCGAACACCGGGGAGCTGTTTTTT
CASSQSSPQSANTGELFF
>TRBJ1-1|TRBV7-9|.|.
TGTGCCAGCAGCTACAGCGGGGGGGACACTGAAGCTTTCTTT
CASSYSGGDTEAFF
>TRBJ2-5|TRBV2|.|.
TGTGCCAGCAGTGAAGAGAGGGGCAGGGGAGAGACCCAGTACTTC
CASSEERGRGETQYF
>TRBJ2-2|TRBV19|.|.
TGTGCCAGTAGTATCGGGGGGAACACCGGGGAGCTGTTTTTT
CASSIGGNTGELFF
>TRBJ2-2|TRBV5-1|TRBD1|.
TGCGCCAGCAGCCGACAGGGGGACGGGGAGCTGTTTTTT
CASSRQGDGELFF
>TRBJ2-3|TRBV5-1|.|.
TGCGCCAGCAGCTTGGACTTCACAGATACGCAGTATTTT
CASSLDFTDTQYF
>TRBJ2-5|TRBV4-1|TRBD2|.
TGCGCCAGCAGCCAAGACCCGAGGAGCGGGGGGTGGGAGACCCAGTACTTC
CASSQDPRSGGWETQYF
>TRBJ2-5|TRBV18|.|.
TGTGCCAGCTCACCACCGGCGGGGCAAGAGACCCAGTACTTC
CASSPPAGQETQYF
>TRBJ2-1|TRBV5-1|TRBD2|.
TGCGCCAGCGCTAGCGGGAGTATAAATGAGCAGTTCTTC
CASASGSINEQFF
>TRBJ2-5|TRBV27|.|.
TGTGCCAGCAGTTTATTGTCGGGGGAGACCCAGTACTTC
CASSLLSGETQYF
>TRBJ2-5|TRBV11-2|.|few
TGTGCCAGCAGCCCCGGGGGATATAGTGGGCGAGAGACCCAGTACTTC
CASSPGGYSGRETQYF
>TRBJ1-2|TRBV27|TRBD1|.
TGTGCCAGCCGGACAGCAGGGGGCTATGGCTACACCTTC
CASRTAGGYGYTF
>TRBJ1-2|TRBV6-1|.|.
TGTGCCAGCAGTGAATTTTCGTTTCGGGATAACTATGGCTACACCTTC
CASSEFSFRDNYGYTF
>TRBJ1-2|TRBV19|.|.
TGTGCCAGTATGCCCTTGGCAGGTTCTGACTATGGCTACACCTTC
CASMPLAGSDYGYTF
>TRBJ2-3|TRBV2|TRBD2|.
TGTGCCAGCAGGCCTAGCGGGAGTCGCGATACGCAGTATTTT
CASRPSGSRDTQYF
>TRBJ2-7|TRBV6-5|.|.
TGTGCCAGCAGTGAGTTACAGGGAAGGGAGCAGTACTTC
CASSELQGREQYF
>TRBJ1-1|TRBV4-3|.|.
TGCGCCAGCAGCCAAGATCCCGCCGGGATCGGCCTCGGGAACACTGAAGCTTTCTTT
CASSQDPAGIGLGNTEAFF
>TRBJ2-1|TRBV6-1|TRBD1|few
TGTGCCAGCATCTCACCTGCTGACAGGGGTGAGCAGTTCTTC
CASISPADRGEQFF
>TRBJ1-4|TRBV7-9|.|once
TGTGCCAGCAGCGCCGACATTTCCCATGAAAAACTGTTTTTT
CASSADISHEKLFF
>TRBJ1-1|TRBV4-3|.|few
TGCGCCAGCAGCCAAGTCGGGAGGAGGGACACTGAAGCTTTCTTT
CASSQVGRRDTEAFF
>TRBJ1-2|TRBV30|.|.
TGTGCCTGGAAGGTAGTCGGGTACTATGGCTACACCTTC
CAWKVVGYYGYTF
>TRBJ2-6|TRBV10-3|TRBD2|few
TGTGCCATCAGTGAGTCGAGGAGACTAGCGGGAGTCGGGGCCAACGTCCTGACTTTC
CAISESRRLAGVGANVLTF
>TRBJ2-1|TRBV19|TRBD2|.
TGTGCCAGTAGTAGTTCTAGCGGGAACTACAATGAGCAGTTCTTC
CASSSSSGNYNEQFF
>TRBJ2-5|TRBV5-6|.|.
TGTGCCAGCAGCCCCCAGGTGGGACTCCAAGAGACCCAGTACTTC
CASSPQVGLQETQYF
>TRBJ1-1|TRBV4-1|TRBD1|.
TGCGCCAGCAGCCCAAGACAGGGCCGCGGAGGCACTGAAGCTTTCTTT
CASSPRQGRGGTEAFF
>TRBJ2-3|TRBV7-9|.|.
TGTGCCAGCAGCTATAGCGAGGGTACGCAGTATTTT
CASSYSEGTQYF
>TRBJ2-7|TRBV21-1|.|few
TGTGCCAGCAGCAAGACTAGCGGGGGAGAGCAGTACTTC
CASSKTSGGEQYF
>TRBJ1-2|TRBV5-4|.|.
TGTGCCAGCAGCTACCCGGGACTGGTCTATGGCTACACCTTC
CASSYPGLVYGYTF
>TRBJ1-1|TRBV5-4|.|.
TGTGCCAGCAGCTTGGACAGGACGAACACTGAAGCTTTCTTT
CASSLDRTNTEAFF
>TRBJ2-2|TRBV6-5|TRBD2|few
TGTGCCAGCAGAGCTCTAGCGGGAGGTGGCGGGGAGCTGTTTTTT
CASRALAGGGGELFF
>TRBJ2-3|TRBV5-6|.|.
TGTGCCAGCAGCTTGGAAGGACACCTCACAGATACGCAGTATTTT
CASSLEGHLTDTQYF
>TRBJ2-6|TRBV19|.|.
TGTGCCAGTCTGTTAGGGGCGCCCGGGGCCAACGTCCTGACTTTC
CASLLGAPGANVLTF
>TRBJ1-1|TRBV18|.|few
TGTGCCAGCACGCAGGGGACGAACACTGAAGCTTTCTTT
CASTQGTNTEAFF
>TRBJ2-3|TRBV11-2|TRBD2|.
TGTGCCAGCAGCTTAGTACGTGGGACTAGCCGAGATACGCAGTATTTT
CASSLVRGTSRDTQYF
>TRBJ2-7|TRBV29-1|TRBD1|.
TGCAGCGTTGGGACAGGGGGGACCTACGAGCAGTACTTC
CSVGTGGTYEQYF
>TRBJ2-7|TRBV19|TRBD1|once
TGTGCCAGTAGTCCCCGGGACAGGGACTCCAACGAGCAGTACTTC
CASSPRDRDSNEQYF
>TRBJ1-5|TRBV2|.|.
TGTGCCAGCAGTGGTAGACAGACCAATCAGCCCCAGCATTTT
CASSGRQTNQPQHF
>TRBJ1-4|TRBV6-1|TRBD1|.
TGTGCCAGCAGTGTTGGACAGGGGGAGGAAAAACTGTTTTTT
CASSVGQGEEKLFF
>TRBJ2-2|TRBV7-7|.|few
TGTGCTAGCAGCTCGGGGGTCGGGGAGCTGTTTTTT
CASSSGVGELFF
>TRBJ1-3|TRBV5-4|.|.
TGTGCCAGCAGAGCGGCCCTCCGGGACACCATATATTTT
CASRAALRDTIYF
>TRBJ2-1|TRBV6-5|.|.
TGTGCCAGCAGGCCGACAGTCCTCTCCTACAATGAGCAGTTCTTC
CASRPTVLSYNEQFF